Listed below are T cell receptor beta chains from one sample, sequenced in a study of tumor-infiltrating lymphocytes in localized non-small cell lung cancer. Only in-frame clones appear in the TCRdb table, and some are missing; sequencing was by immunoSEQ multiplex PCR. Of about 6,400 clones in the sample, roughly 81% are singletons; the top ten hold roughly 31%. The sequencing sample was made of lung tumor tissue. All receptors derive from a human donor with non-small cell lung cancer. The CDR3 runs from the conserved cysteine through the conserved F or W. A D gene is named only where the DNA matches it firmly. For some rows the clone size is stated as once, few or many, or as a class when expanded; others skip it.

J gene: TRBJ1-2; D gene: TRBD1; clone size: once; V gene: TRBV18; CDR3 DNA: TGTGCCAGCTCACCGATGACAGGGGCCGGCTATGTTGGCTACACCTTC; CDR3 protein: CASSPMTGAGYVGYTF
J gene: TRBJ2-5; D gene: TRBD1; clone size: .; V gene: TRBV5-1; CDR3 DNA: TGCGCCAGCAGGTTAACTCCAGGGGGCGCCACGCGGTACCAAGAGACCCAGTACTTC; CDR3 protein: CASRLTPGGATRYQETQYF
J gene: TRBJ1-5; D gene: .; clone size: .; V gene: TRBV30; CDR3 DNA: TGTGCCTGGAGGGGGGGGCGCGATCAGCCCCAGCATTTT; CDR3 protein: CAWRGGRDQPQHF
J gene: TRBJ2-7; D gene: .; clone size: .; V gene: TRBV11-3; CDR3 DNA: TGTGCCAGCAGCTTAGGGCCAGACTACGAGCAGTACTTC; CDR3 protein: CASSLGPDYEQYF
J gene: TRBJ2-5; D gene: .; clone size: .; V gene: TRBV7-9; CDR3 DNA: TGTGCCAGCAGCTTACGGGACTTGCAAAAAGAGACCCAGTACTTC; CDR3 protein: CASSLRDLQKETQYF
J gene: TRBJ1-1; D gene: TRBD1; clone size: .; V gene: TRBV4-3; CDR3 DNA: TGCGCCAGCAGCCCCGGGGCAGGGGGTATCTTGGGCACTGAAGCTTTCTTT; CDR3 protein: CASSPGAGGILGTEAFF
J gene: TRBJ1-6; D gene: TRBD1; clone size: .; V gene: TRBV6-5; CDR3 DNA: TGTGCCAGCAGTTCAACAGGGGCCTATAATTCACCCCTCCACTTT; CDR3 protein: CASSSTGAYNSPLHF
J gene: TRBJ2-3; D gene: .; clone size: .; V gene: TRBV18; CDR3 DNA: TGTGCCAGCTCATCGCGGCTCGGGCAGTATTTT; CDR3 protein: CASSSRLGQYF
J gene: TRBJ2-1; D gene: .; clone size: .; V gene: TRBV6-6; CDR3 DNA: TGTGCCAGCAGTTACGGGTATGGTGAGCAGTTCTTC; CDR3 protein: CASSYGYGEQFF
J gene: TRBJ1-5; D gene: TRBD1; clone size: .; V gene: TRBV6-5; CDR3 DNA: TGTGCCAGCAGCCGCAAGGGACAGGGAAATCAGCCCCAGCATTTT; CDR3 protein: CASSRKGQGNQPQHF
J gene: TRBJ2-5; D gene: .; clone size: .; V gene: TRBV4-1; CDR3 DNA: TGCGCCAGCAGCCGCCGGGGTGGCGAGACCCAGTACTTC; CDR3 protein: CASSRRGGETQYF
J gene: TRBJ1-2; D gene: .; clone size: .; V gene: TRBV11-2; CDR3 DNA: TGTGCCAGCAGCTTAGATGGGTGGATCCTCGGGGGCTACACCTTC; CDR3 protein: CASSLDGWILGGYTF
J gene: TRBJ2-5; D gene: TRBD2; clone size: once; V gene: TRBV9; CDR3 DNA: TGTGCCAGCAGCGTAGGACTAGCGGGGGGGCCTCAAGAGACCCAGTACTTC; CDR3 protein: CASSVGLAGGPQETQYF
J gene: TRBJ2-5; D gene: .; clone size: .; V gene: TRBV5-4; CDR3 DNA: TGTGCCAGCAGCTTCCGGGCCCAAGAGACCCAGTACTTC; CDR3 protein: CASSFRAQETQYF
J gene: TRBJ1-3; D gene: .; clone size: once; V gene: TRBV7-8; CDR3 DNA: TGTGCCAGCAGCTCGCCTGACTCTGGAAACACCATATATTTT; CDR3 protein: CASSSPDSGNTIYF
J gene: TRBJ2-6; D gene: TRBD2; clone size: medium-sized; V gene: TRBV10-2; CDR3 DNA: TGCGCCAGCACCCATATTCTATCTAGCGGATCCCATTCTGGGGCCAACGTCCTGACTTTC; CDR3 protein: CASTHILSSGSHSGANVLTF
J gene: TRBJ1-1; D gene: .; clone size: .; V gene: TRBV9; CDR3 DNA: TGTGCCAGCAGCGTGTCCCGTTCCTCTGAAGCTTTCTTT; CDR3 protein: CASSVSRSSEAFF
J gene: TRBJ2-1; D gene: TRBD2; clone size: .; V gene: TRBV10-1; CDR3 DNA: TGCGCCAGCAGTATAGCGGGAGACAGCAATGAGCAGTTCTTC; CDR3 protein: CASSIAGDSNEQFF
J gene: TRBJ2-3; D gene: TRBD2; clone size: .; V gene: TRBV13; CDR3 DNA: TGTGCCAGCAGCTTATCAAGCGGGGGTGGTACAGATACGCAGTATTTT; CDR3 protein: CASSLSSGGGTDTQYF
J gene: TRBJ1-5; D gene: .; clone size: .; V gene: TRBV19; CDR3 DNA: TGTGCCAGTAGTAATGGCAATCAGCCCCAGCATTTT; CDR3 protein: CASSNGNQPQHF
J gene: TRBJ1-2; D gene: .; clone size: few; V gene: TRBV5-1; CDR3 DNA: TGCGCCAGCAGCTTGGCCGCAGCGGGGGCCTATGGCTACACCTTC; CDR3 protein: CASSLAAAGAYGYTF
J gene: TRBJ2-7; D gene: TRBD1; clone size: .; V gene: TRBV5-1; CDR3 DNA: TGCGCCAGCAGCCTGGACAGGGCCTACGAGCAGTACTTC; CDR3 protein: CASSLDRAYEQYF
J gene: TRBJ1-5; D gene: .; clone size: .; V gene: TRBV9; CDR3 DNA: TGTGCCAGCAGCTCGGGAGGGGGTCATCAGCCCCAGCATTTT; CDR3 protein: CASSSGGGHQPQHF
J gene: TRBJ2-1; D gene: .; clone size: .; V gene: TRBV7-8; CDR3 DNA: TGTGCCAGCAGCTTAGGATCCAGCTACAATGAGCAGTTCTTC; CDR3 protein: CASSLGSSYNEQFF
J gene: TRBJ1-5; D gene: .; clone size: .; V gene: TRBV5-1; CDR3 DNA: TGCGCCAGCAGCTCGGGGGGTCCCAATCAGCCCCAGCATTTT; CDR3 protein: CASSSGGPNQPQHF
J gene: TRBJ1-6; D gene: TRBD1; clone size: .; V gene: TRBV19; CDR3 DNA: TGTGCCAGTAGTATGAGGGGGCGAAGCTCCTATAATTCACCCCTCCACTTT; CDR3 protein: CASSMRGRSSYNSPLHF
J gene: TRBJ2-2; D gene: .; clone size: few; V gene: TRBV11-3; CDR3 DNA: TGTGCCAGCAGCGGGGGTCCTAACACCGGGGAGCTGTTTTTT; CDR3 protein: CASSGGPNTGELFF
J gene: TRBJ2-5; D gene: .; clone size: .; V gene: TRBV5-6; CDR3 DNA: TGTGCCAGCAGCTTGGCGGGACAAAAGACCCAGTACTTC; CDR3 protein: CASSLAGQKTQYF
J gene: TRBJ2-3; D gene: .; clone size: .; V gene: TRBV10-3; CDR3 DNA: TGTGCCATCAATGAGGGGGTTGCAGATACGCAGTATTTT; CDR3 protein: CAINEGVADTQYF